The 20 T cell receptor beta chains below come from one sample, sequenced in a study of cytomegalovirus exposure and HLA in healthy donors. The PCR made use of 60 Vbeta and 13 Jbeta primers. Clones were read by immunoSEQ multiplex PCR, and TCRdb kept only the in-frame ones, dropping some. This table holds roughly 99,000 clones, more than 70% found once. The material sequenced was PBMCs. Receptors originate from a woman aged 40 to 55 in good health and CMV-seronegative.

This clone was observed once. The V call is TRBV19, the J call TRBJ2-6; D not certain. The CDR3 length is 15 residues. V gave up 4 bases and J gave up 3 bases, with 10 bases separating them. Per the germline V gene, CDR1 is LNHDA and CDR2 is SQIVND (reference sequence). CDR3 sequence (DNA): TGTGCCAGTAGTACGTGGGCCCTTGGGGCCAACGTCCTGACTTTC. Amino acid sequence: CASSTWALGANVLTF.

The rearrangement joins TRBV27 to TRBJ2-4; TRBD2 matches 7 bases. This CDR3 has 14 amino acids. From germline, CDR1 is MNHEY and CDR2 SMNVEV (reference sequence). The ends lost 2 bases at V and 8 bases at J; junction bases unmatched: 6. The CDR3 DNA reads TGTGCCAGCAGTTTAGGGGGGGATTGGGACATTCAGTACTTC. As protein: CASSLGGDWDIQYF.

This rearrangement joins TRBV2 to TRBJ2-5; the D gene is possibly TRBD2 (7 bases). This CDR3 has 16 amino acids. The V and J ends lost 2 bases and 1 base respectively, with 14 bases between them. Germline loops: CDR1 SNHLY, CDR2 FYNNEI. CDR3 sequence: CASSEQGSGGQETQYF. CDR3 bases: TGTGCCAGCAGTGAACAGGGGTCGGGGGGCCAAGAGACCCAGTACTTC.

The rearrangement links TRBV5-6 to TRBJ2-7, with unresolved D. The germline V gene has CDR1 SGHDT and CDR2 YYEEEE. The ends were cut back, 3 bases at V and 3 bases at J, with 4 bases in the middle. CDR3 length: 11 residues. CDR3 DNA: TGTGCCAGCAGCTCCTACTACGAGCAGTACTTC. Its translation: CASSSYYEQYF.

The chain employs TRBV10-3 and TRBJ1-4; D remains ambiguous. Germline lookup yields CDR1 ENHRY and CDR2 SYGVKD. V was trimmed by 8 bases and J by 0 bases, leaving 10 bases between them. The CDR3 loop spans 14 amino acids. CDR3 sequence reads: CAIGPGATNEKLFF. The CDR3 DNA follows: TGTGCCATCGGACCCGGGGCAACTAATGAAAAACTGTTTTTT.

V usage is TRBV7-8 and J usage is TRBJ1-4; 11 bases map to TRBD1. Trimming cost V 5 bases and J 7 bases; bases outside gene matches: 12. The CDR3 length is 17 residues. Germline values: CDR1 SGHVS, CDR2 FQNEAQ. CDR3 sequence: CASSQRTGGIVGEKLFF. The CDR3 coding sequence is TGTGCCAGCAGCCAACGGACAGGGGGCATAGTTGGTGAAAAACTGTTTTTT.

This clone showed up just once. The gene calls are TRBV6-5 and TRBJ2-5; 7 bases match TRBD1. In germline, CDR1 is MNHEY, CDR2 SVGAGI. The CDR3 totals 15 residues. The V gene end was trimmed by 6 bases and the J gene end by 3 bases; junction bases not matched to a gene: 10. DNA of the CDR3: TGTGCCAGCAGCCAACCCGGGACAGCAAAAGAGACCCAGTACTTC. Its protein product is CASSQPGTAKETQYF.

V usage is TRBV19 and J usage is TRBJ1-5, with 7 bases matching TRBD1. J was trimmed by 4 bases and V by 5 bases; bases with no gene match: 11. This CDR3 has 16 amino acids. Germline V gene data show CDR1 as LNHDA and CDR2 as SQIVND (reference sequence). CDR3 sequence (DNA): TGTGCCAGTAGTTCCCTCACAGGGGCAAAGAATCAGCCCCAGCATTTT. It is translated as CASSSLTGAKNQPQHF.

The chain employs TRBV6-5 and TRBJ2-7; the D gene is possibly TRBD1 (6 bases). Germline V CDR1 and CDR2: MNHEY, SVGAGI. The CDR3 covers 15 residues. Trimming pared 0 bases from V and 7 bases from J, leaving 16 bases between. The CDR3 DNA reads TGTGCCAGCAGTTACTCAAGTCAGGGGCCAACTGAGCAGTACTTC. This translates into CASSYSSQGPTEQYF.

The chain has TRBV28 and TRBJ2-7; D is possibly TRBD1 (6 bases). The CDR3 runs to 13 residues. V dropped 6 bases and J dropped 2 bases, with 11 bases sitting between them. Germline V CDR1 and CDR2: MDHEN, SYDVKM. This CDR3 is CASSDTGTYEQYF. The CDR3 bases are TGTGCCAGCAGCGATACAGGGACCTACGAGCAGTACTTC.

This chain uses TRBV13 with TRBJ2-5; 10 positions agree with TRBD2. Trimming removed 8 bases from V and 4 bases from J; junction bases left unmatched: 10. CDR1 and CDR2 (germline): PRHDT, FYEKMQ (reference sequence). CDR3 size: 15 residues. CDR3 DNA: TGTGCCAGCCGCGAGCGGGGGGGCCCGGGAGAGACCCAGTACTTC. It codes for CASRERGGPGETQYF. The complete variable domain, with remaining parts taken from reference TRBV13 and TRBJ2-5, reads AAGVIQSPRHLIKEKRETATLKCYPIPRHDTVYWYQQGPGQDPQFLISFYEKMQSDKGSIPDRFSAQQFSDYHSELNMSSLELGDSALYFCASRERGGPGETQYFGPGTRLLVL.

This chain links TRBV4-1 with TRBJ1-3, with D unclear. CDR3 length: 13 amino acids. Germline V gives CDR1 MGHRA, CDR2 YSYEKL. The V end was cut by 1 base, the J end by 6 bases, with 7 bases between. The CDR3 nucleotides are TGCGCCAGCAGCCAAGTTCGCGTAAACACCATATATTTT. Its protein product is CASSQVRVNTIYF.

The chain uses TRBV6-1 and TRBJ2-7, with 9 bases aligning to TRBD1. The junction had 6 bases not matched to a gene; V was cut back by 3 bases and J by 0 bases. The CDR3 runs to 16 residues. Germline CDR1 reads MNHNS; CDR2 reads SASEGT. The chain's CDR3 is CASSDANRGLSYEQYF. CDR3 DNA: TGTGCCAGCAGTGACGCAAACAGGGGGCTCTCCTACGAGCAGTACTTC.

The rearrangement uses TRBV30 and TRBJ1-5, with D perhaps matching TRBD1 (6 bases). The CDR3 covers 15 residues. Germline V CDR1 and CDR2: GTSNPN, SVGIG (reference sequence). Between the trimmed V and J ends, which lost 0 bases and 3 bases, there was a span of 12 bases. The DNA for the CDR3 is TGTGCCTGGAGTGTACAGGGTTCTTACAATCAGCCCCAGCATTTT. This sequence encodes CAWSVQGSYNQPQHF. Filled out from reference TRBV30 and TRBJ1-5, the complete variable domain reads SQTIHQWPATLVQPVGSPLSLECTVEGTSNPNLYWYRQAAGRGLQLLFYSVGIGQISSEVPQNLSASRPQDRQFILSSKKLLLSDSGFYLCAWSVQGSYNQPQHFGDGTRLSIL.

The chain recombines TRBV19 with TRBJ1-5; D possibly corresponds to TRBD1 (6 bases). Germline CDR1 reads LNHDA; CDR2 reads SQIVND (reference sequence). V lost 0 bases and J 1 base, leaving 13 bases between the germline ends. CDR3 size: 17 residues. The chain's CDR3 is CASSIEGHSRSNQPQHF. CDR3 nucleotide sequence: TGTGCCAGTAGTATAGAGGGACACTCCAGGAGCAATCAGCCCCAGCATTTT.

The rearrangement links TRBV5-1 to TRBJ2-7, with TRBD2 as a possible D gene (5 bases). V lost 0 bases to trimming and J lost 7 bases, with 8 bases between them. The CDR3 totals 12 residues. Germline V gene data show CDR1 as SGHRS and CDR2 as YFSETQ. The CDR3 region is CASSLGGGEQYF. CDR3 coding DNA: TGCGCCAGCAGCTTGGGAGGCGGGGAGCAGTACTTC.

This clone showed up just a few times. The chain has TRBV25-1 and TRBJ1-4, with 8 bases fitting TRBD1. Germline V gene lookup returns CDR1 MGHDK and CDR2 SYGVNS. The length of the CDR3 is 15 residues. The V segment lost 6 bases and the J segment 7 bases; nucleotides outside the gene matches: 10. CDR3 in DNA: TGTGCCAGCAGCGACAGGGGAGGGATCGGTGAAAAACTGTTTTTT. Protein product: CASSDRGGIGEKLFF.

The CDR3 DNA follows: TGTGCCAGCAGCGTGACACAGGGGGCGACTGAAGCTTTCTTT. This sequence encodes CASSVTQGATEAFF. The chain joins TRBV5-6 to TRBJ1-1, with TRBD1 matching over 9 bases. The CDR3 runs 14 residues. With V trimmed by 4 bases and J by 5 bases, 6 bases remained unmatched. Germline V CDR1 and CDR2: SGHDT, YYEEEE.

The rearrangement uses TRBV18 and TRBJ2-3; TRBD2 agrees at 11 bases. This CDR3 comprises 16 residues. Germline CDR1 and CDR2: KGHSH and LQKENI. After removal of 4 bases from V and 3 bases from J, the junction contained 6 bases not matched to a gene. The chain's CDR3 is CASSLLAGGRTDTQYF. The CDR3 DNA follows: TGTGCCAGCTCACTTCTAGCGGGGGGAAGAACAGATACGCAGTATTTT. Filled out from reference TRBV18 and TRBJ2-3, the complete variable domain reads NAGVMQNPRHLVRRRGQEARLRCSPMKGHSHVYWYRQLPEEGLKFMVYLQKENIIDESGMPKERFSAEFPKEGPSILRIQQVVRGDSAAYFCASSLLAGGRTDTQYFGPGTRLTVL.

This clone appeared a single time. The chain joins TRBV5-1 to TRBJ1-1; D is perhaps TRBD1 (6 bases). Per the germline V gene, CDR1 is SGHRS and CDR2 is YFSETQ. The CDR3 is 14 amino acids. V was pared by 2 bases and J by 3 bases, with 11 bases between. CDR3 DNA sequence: TGCGCCAGCAGCTTCAGGGGTCGGGACACTGAAGCTTTCTTT. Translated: CASSFRGRDTEAFF.